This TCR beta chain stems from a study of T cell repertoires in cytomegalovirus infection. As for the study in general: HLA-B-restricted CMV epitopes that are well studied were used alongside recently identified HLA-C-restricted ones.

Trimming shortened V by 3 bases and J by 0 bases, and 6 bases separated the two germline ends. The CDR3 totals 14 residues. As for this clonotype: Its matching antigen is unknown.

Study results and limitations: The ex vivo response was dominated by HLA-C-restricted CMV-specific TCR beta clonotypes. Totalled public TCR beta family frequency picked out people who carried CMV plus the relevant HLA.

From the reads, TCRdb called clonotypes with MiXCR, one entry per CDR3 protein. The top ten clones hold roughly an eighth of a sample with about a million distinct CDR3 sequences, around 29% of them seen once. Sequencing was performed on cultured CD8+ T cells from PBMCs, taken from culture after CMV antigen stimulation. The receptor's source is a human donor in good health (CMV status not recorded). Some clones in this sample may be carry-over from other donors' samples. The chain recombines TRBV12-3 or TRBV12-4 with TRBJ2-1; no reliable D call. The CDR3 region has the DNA TGTGCCAGCAGTTTCCTTGGCTCCTACAATGAGCAGTTCTTC. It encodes CASSFLGSYNEQFF.